This T cell receptor beta chain was retrieved from a study of beta chain features in type 1 diabetes. Overall study results and limits: The study found moderately but significantly shorter TCRB CDR3s in all four CD4+ subsets of Type 1 diabetes patients.

As for this clone: As yet, its antigen is unknown.

Losses at the gene ends were 4 bases for V and 2 bases for J; bases not matched to a gene: 11. Germline V gene lookup returns CDR1 KGHSH and CDR2 LQKENI. The CDR3 extends over 18 amino acids. As every portion of the isolated RNA was reverse transcribed, the sequencing read expressed TCRB transcripts. Measured with immunoSEQ multiplex PCR; TCRdb has only the in-frame clones, and not every one. The sample has hundreds of thousands of clones, 11% to 15% seen once; the top ten hold just under 0.04%. The specimen sequenced was naive CD4+ T cells from blood. The clonotype comes from a man between 18 and 29 years old with type 1 diabetes. The rearrangement links TRBV18 to TRBJ2-6, with TRBD1 matching 7 bases. DNA for the CDR3: TGTGCCAGCTCACGTCCGGGACAGTCACACACTGGGGCCAACGTCCTGACTTTC. Translation gives CASSRPGQSHTGANVLTF. The full variable domain, in which reference TRBV18 and TRBJ2-6 provide the parts outside the CDR3, is NAGVMQNPRHLVRRRGQEARLRCSPMKGHSHVYWYRQLPEEGLKFMVYLQKENIIDESGMPKERFSAEFPKEGPSILRIQQVVRGDSAAYFCASSRPGQSHTGANVLTFGAGSRLTVL.